What follows are 13 T cell receptor beta chains derived from one specimen sequenced in a study of control samples from healthy donors and cancer patients. Sequencing used immunoSEQ multiplex PCR; TCRdb keeps in-frame clones, though not all of them. The repertoire has roughly 200,000 clones, roughly 94% of them found once; the top ten carry roughly 1.6%. Sequencing was done on a sample of blood. The receptors come from a man between 45 and 60 years old in good health.

This clone showed up just once. This chain links TRBV6-4 with TRBJ2-7; 10 positions agree with TRBD1. Germline V CDR1 and CDR2: MRHNA, SNTAGT. J lost 2 bases, V lost 8 bases, and 18 bases had no gene match. The length of the CDR3 is 18 residues. DNA for the CDR3: TGTGCCAGCGGAGCCAATAAGAACCGGGACAGGGGACCCTACGAGCAGTACGTC. Translation: CASGANKNRDRGPYEQYV.

The chain has TRBV28 and TRBJ1-1, with D uncertain. Germline V lookup: CDR1 MDHEN, CDR2 SYDVKM. CDR3 length equals 12 residues. The V gene lost 8 bases and the J gene lost 4 bases, with 11 bases spanning the gap. CDR3 in amino acids: CASQLLTTEAFF. CDR3 DNA sequence: TGTGCCAGCCAACTGCTAACCACTGAAGCTTTCTTT.

The V gene is TRBV5-1, the J gene TRBJ2-2, with TRBD1 matching 7 bases. The CDR3 is 15 residues long. V shed 1 base, J shed 5 bases, and the junction held 5 bases outside the gene matches. CDR1 is SGHRS and CDR2 is YFSETQ in the germline V gene. This chain's CDR3 is CASSLRGGMTGELFF. DNA for the CDR3: TGCGCCAGCAGCTTGAGAGGGGGCATGACCGGGGAGCTGTTTTTT.

The chain joins TRBV3-1 (or the pseudogene TRBV3-2) to TRBJ1-5; D is unresolved. The CDR3 is 16 residues long. Trimming took off 3 bases at V and 1 base at J, with 13 bases between the two ends. Germline V CDR1 and CDR2: LGHDT, YNNKEL (reference sequence). This CDR3 reads CASSQRASWSNQPQHF. For the CDR3, the DNA is TGTGCCAGCAGCCAGCGGGCCTCTTGGAGCAATCAGCCCCAGCATTTT.

The CDR3 DNA reads as TGTGCCAGCAGTTACCCGGACGGTGTGACCCAGTACTTC. Translation gives CASSYPDGVTQYF. V is TRBV6-5 and J is TRBJ2-5; no firm D call. Germline loops: CDR1 MNHEY, CDR2 SVGAGI. Trimming removed 2 bases from V and 7 bases from J, with 11 bases in between. The CDR3 has 13 residues.

This chain connects TRBV19 to TRBJ2-7; the match to TRBD1 covers 8 bases. The CDR3 covers 13 residues. V trimming: 2 bases; J trimming: 7 bases; junction bases outside the gene matches: 4. The V gene's germline CDR1 is LNHDA and CDR2 SQIVND (reference sequence). CDR3 in amino acids: CASSISDRAEQYF. CDR3 coding DNA: TGTGCCAGTAGTATATCGGACAGGGCGGAGCAGTACTTC.

This clone was detected only once. The chain combines TRBV7-3 with TRBJ2-6, with TRBD1 matching over 7 bases. This CDR3 is 15 amino acids long. In germline, CDR1 is SGHTA, CDR2 FQGTGA. V dropped 4 bases and J dropped 2; count of bases not matched to a gene: 2. The chain's CDR3 is CASSSQGTGANVLTF. Here the CDR3 DNA reads TGTGCCAGCAGCTCACAGGGGACTGGGGCCAACGTCCTGACTTTC.

This clone was recorded once. The chain uses TRBV5-1 and TRBJ2-7; no clear D gene. Trimming shortened V by 0 bases and J by 3 bases, and 10 bases separated the two germline ends. Germline V gives CDR1 SGHRS, CDR2 YFSETQ. The CDR3 consists of 14 residues. The CDR3 nucleotides are TGCGCCAGCAGCTTGGGGCCCACCAACTACGAGCAGTACGTC. This encodes CASSLGPTNYEQYV.

The chain is built from TRBV4-1 and TRBJ1-5; D is ambiguous. This CDR3 spans 12 amino acids. Germline CDR1 and CDR2: MGHRA and YSYEKL. V was clipped by 3 bases and J by 4 bases, with 4 bases between them. The CDR3 here is CASSHGNQPQHF. CDR3 DNA sequence: TGCGCCAGCAGCCACGGTAATCAGCCCCAGCATTTT.

This rearrangement joins TRBV6-2 or TRBV6-3 to TRBJ2-5, with TRBD2 identical over 10 bases. Losses at the gene ends were 4 bases for V and 4 bases for J; bases not matched to a gene: 9. This CDR3 has 16 amino acids. The germline V gene encodes CDR1 MNHEY and CDR2 SVGEGT. CDR3: CASSSRGAGGPETQYF. In DNA, the CDR3 is TGTGCCAGCAGTTCCCGTGGAGCGGGGGGGCCAGAGACCCAGTACTTC.

This clone was counted a single time. V and J are TRBV28 and TRBJ1-6; D is undetermined. CDR1 and CDR2 from the germline V gene are MDHEN and SYDVKM. V shed 6 bases and J shed 14 bases, with 17 bases lying between them. There are 13 residues in the CDR3. Written as DNA, the CDR3 is TGTGCCAGCAGCACCGCAAGCCGCAGGACCCTCCACTTT. The encoded protein is CASSTASRRTLHF.

The chain couples TRBV4-3 to TRBJ2-1; D not resolved. Germline V gives CDR1 LGHNA, CDR2 YSLEER. Trimming left V 1 base short and J 6 bases short, with 13 bases between. This CDR3 comprises 15 residues. The CDR3 here is CASSQASVHPNEQFF. As DNA, the CDR3 is TGCGCCAGCAGCCAAGCCTCGGTCCATCCCAATGAGCAGTTCTTC.

The chain couples TRBV10-1 to TRBJ1-2, with D perhaps TRBD1 (6 bases). CDR3 length: 14 residues. Germline CDR1 WNHNN, CDR2 SYGVQD (reference sequence). V was clipped by 3 bases and J by 5 bases, with 13 bases between them. The CDR3 DNA is TGCGCCAGCAGTGAAGGTGGGCAGGGGTATGGCTACACCTTC. This sequence encodes CASSEGGQGYGYTF.